The entry below describes one TCR beta chain. Its specificity is unknown. Trimming took off 5 bases at V and 1 base at J, with 5 bases between the two ends. Germline CDR1 reads MNHEY; CDR2 reads SMNVEV (reference sequence). This CDR3 comprises 13 residues. Sorted-subset replicate PCRs used 150 to 200 ng of genomic DNA. This amount corresponded to 30,000 to 35,000 T cell genomes. Repertoires were generated with immunoSEQ multiplex PCR, while TCRdb's copy carries only in-frame clones and drops some. The sample includes about 820,000 clones, almost 95% of them seen just once. The naive CD8 fraction comprised CD45RO-negative cells positively selected for CCR7 and excluded terminally differentiated effector memory CD45RA+ cells. Adult Caucasians living in Nashville, Tennessee made up all of the donors. These data belong to a study of shared clonotypes between healthy human individuals. Findings and caveats of the study: Sampling included only blood; tissue repertoires likely differ. Between a handful of donors, naive CD4 clonotypes were shared at a level of about 5%.

The TCR originated in a man aged 30 to 45 in good health. The sequenced sample was naive CD8+ T cells sorted from blood. The chain is built from TRBV27 and TRBJ2-2, with D hard to call. CDR3 sequence (DNA): TGTGCCAGCAGTGACATGAACACCGGGGAGCTGTTTTTT. Translating it yields CASSDMNTGELFF.